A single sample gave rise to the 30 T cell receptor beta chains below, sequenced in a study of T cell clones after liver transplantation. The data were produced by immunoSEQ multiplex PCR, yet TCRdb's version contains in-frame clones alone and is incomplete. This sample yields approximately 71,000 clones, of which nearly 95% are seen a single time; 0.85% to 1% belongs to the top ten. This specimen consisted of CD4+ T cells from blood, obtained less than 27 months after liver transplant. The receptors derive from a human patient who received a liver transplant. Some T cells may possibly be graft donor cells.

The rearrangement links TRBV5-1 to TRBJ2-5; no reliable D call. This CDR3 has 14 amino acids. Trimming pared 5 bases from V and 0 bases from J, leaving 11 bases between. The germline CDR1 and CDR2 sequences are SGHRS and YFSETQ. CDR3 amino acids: CASRVALNQETQYF. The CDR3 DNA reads TGCGCCAGCAGAGTAGCCCTTAACCAAGAGACCCAGTACTTC.

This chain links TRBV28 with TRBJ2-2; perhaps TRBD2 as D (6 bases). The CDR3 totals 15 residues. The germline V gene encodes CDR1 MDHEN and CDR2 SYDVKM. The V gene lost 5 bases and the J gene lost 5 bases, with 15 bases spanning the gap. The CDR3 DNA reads TGTGCCAGCAGTCCCCTTCCGGGGAGGACCGGGGAGCTGTTTTTT. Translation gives CASSPLPGRTGELFF.

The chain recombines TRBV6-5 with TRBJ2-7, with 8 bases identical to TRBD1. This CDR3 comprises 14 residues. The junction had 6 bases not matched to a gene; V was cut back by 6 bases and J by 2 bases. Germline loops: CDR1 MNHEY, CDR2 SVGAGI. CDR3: CASRPDRATYEQYF. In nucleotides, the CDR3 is TGTGCCAGCAGACCGGACAGGGCAACCTACGAGCAGTACTTC.

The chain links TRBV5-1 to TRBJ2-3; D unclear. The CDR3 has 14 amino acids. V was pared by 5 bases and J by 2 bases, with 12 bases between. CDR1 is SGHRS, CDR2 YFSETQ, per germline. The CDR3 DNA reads TGCGCCAGCAGTAAGTCAGGCTTCACAGATACGCAGTATTTT. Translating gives CASSKSGFTDTQYF.

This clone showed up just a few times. The CDR3 DNA reads TGTGCCAGCAGTCCGGACAGGGCTGGAAACACCATATATTTT. Translated: CASSPDRAGNTIYF. The chain carries TRBV2 and TRBJ1-3; TRBD1 matches 8 bases. The ends lost 5 bases at V and 2 bases at J; junction bases unmatched: 2. Germline V gene sequence: CDR1 SNHLY, CDR2 FYNNEI. This CDR3 is 14 amino acids long.

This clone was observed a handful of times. CDR3 loop: CASRISTSAYEQYF. The CDR3 nucleotides read TGCGCCAGCAGGATCTCGACCAGCGCCTACGAGCAGTACTTC. The chain combines TRBV5-1 with TRBJ2-7, with D unclear. V lost 5 bases and J lost 2, with 14 bases in between. Germline V CDR1 and CDR2: SGHRS, YFSETQ. The CDR3 consists of 14 residues.

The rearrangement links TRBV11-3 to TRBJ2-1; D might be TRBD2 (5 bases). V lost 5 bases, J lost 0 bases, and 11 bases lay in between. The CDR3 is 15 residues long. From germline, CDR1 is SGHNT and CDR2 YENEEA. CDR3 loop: CASSLGSGSYNEQFF. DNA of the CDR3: TGTGCCAGCAGCCTTGGGAGCGGCTCCTACAATGAGCAGTTCTTC.

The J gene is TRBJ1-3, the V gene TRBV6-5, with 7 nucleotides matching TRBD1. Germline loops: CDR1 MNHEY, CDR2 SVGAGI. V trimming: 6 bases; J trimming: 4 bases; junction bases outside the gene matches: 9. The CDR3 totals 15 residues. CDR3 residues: CASRKQGLLGNTIYF. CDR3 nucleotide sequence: TGTGCCAGCAGGAAACAGGGGCTTCTGGGAAACACCATATATTTT.

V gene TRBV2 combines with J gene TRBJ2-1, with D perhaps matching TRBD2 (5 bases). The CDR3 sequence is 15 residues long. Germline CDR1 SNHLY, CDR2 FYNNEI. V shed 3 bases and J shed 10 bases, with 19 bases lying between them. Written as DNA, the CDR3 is TGTGCCAGCAGTGACGACTTGTTGGGCTGGGAGGAGCAGTTCTTC. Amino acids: CASSDDLLGWEEQFF.

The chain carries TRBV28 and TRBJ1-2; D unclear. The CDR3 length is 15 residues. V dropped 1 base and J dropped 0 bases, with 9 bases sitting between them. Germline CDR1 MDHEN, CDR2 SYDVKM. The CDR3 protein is CASSLSQAPNYGYTF. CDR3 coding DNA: TGTGCCAGCAGTTTATCTCAGGCCCCTAACTATGGCTACACCTTC.

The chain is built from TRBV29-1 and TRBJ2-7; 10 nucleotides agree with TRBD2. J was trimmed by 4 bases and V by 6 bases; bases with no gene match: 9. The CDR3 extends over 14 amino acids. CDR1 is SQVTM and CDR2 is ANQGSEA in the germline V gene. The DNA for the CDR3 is TGCAGCGTGGGGGCTAGCGGGAGCATGTACGAGCAGTACTTC. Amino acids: CSVGASGSMYEQYF.

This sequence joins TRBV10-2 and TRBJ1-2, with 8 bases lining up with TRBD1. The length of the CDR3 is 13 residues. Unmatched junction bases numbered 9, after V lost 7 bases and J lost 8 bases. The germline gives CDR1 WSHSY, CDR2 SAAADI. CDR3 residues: CASKRQGLWGYTF. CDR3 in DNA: TGCGCCAGCAAACGACAGGGGCTTTGGGGCTACACCTTC.

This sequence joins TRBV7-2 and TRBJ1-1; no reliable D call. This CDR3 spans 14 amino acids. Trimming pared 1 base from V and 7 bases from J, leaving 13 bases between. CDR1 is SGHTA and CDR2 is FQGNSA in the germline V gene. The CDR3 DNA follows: TGTGCCAGCAGCTTAGAAGTGGGGTGGGGTGAAGCTTTCTTT. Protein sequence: CASSLEVGWGEAFF.

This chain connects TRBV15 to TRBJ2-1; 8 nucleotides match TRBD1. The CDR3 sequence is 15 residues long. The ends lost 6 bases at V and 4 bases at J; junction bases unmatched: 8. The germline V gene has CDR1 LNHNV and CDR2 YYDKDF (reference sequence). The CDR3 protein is CATRVIDRGYNEQFF. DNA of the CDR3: TGTGCCACCAGGGTTATAGACAGGGGTTACAATGAGCAGTTCTTC.

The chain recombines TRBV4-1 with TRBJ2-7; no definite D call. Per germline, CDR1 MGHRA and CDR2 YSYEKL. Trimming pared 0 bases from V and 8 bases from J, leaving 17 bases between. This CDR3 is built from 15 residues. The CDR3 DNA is TGCGCCAGCAGCCAAGAGTATCCCCGTGGGTTGAAGCAGTACTTC. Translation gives CASSQEYPRGLKQYF.

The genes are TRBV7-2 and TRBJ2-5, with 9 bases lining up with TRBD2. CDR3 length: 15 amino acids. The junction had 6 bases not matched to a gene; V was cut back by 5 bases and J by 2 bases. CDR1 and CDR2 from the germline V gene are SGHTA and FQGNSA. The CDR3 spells CASSTHSGGQETQYF. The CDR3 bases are TGTGCCAGCAGCACCCATAGCGGGGGACAAGAGACCCAGTACTTC.

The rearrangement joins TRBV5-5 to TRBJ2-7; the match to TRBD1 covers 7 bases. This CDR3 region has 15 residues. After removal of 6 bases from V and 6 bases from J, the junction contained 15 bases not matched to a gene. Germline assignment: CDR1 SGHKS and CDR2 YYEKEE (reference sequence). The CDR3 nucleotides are TGTGCCAGCAACGCGCCCCCGGGACAGCTTGGCGAGCAGTACTTC. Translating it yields CASNAPPGQLGEQYF.

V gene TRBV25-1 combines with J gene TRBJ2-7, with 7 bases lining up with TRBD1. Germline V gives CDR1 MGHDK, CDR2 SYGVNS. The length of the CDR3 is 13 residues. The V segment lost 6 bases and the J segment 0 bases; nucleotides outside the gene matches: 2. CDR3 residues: CASSRDSSYEQYF. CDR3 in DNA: TGTGCCAGCAGCCGGGACAGCTCCTACGAGCAGTACTTC.

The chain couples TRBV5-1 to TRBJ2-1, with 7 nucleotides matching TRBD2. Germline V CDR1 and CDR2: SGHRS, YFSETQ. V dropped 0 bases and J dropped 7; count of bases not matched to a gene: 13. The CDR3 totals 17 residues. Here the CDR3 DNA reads TGCGCCAGCAGCTTGGAATGGGGACGGACTAGTCGGAATGAGCAGTTCTTC. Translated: CASSLEWGRTSRNEQFF.

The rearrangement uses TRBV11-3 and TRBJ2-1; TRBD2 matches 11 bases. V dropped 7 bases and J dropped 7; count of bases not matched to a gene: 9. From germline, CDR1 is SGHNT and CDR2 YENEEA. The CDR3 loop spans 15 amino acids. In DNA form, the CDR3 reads TGTGCCAGCACCGATAGCGGGAGGGCTGGAAATGAGCAGTTCTTC. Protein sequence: CASTDSGRAGNEQFF.

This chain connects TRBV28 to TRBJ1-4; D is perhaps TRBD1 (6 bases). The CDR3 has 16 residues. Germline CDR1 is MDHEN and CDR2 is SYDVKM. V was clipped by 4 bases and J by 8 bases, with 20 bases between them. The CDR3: CASSSPIPGEEEKLFF. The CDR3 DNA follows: TGTGCCAGCAGTTCCCCAATACCAGGGGAGGAAGAAAAACTGTTTTTT.

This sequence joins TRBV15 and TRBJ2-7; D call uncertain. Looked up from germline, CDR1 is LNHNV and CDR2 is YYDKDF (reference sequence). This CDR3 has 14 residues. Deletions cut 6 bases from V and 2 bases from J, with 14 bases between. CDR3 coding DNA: TGTGCCACCAGTCCCCGGGTGGAAACCTACGAGCAGTACTTC. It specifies CATSPRVETYEQYF. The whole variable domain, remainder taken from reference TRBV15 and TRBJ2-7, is DAMVIQNPRYQVTQFGKPVTLSCSQTLNHNVMYWYQQKSSQAPKLLFHYYDKDFNNEADTPDNFQSRRPNTSFCFLDIRSPGLGDTAMYLCATSPRVETYEQYFGPGTRLTVT.

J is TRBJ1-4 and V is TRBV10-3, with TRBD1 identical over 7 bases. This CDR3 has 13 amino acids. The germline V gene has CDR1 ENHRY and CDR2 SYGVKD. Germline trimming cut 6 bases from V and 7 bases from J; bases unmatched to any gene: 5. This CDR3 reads CAIRGGRSEKLFF. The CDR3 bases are TGTGCCATCAGAGGGGGCAGGAGTGAAAAACTGTTTTTT.

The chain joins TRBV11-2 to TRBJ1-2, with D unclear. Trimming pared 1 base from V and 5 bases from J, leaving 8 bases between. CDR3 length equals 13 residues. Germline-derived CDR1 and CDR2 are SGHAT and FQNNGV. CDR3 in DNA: TGTGCCAGCAGCTTAGGGTCACAGTATGGCTACACCTTC. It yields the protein CASSLGSQYGYTF.

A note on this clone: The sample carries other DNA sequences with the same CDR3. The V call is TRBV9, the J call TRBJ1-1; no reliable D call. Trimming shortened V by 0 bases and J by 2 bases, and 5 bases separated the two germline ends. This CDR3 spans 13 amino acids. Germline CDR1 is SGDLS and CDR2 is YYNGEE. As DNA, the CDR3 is TGTGCCAGCAGCGTAGGCCCAAACACTGAAGCTTTCTTT. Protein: CASSVGPNTEAFF.

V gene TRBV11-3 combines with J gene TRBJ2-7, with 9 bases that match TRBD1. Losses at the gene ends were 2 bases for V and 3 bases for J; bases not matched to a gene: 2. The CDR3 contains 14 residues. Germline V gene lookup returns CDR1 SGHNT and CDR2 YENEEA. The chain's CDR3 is CASSLPGQGYEQYF. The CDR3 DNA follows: TGTGCCAGCAGCTTACCGGGACAGGGCTACGAGCAGTACTTC.

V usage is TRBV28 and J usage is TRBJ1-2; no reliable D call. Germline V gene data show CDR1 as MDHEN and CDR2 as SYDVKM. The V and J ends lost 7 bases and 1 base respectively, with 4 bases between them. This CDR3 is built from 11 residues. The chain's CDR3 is CASNDNYGYTF. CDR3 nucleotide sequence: TGTGCCAGCAATGATAACTATGGCTACACCTTC.

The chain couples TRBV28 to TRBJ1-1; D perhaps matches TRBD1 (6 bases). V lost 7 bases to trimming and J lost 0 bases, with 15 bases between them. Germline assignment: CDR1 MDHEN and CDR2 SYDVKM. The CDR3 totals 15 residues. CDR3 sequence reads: CASTSGGLMNTEAFF. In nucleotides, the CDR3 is TGTGCCAGCACCTCGGGGGGGCTAATGAACACTGAAGCTTTCTTT.

The chain's CDR3 is CASSQEWQLQETQYF. CDR3 nucleotides: TGCGCCAGCAGCCAAGAGTGGCAGCTCCAAGAGACCCAGTACTTC. This rearrangement joins TRBV4-3 to TRBJ2-5; no definite D call. The V and J ends lost 0 bases and 1 base respectively, with 9 bases between them. Germline CDR1 LGHNA, CDR2 YSLEER. CDR3 length equals 15 residues.

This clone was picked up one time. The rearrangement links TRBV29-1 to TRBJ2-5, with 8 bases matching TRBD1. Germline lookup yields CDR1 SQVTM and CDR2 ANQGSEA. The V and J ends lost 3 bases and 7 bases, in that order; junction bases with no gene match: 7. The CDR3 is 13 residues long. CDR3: CSVDWTGSGTQYF. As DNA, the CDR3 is TGCAGCGTTGACTGGACAGGGAGTGGGACCCAGTACTTC.